This TCR beta chain was identified during a study of T cell responses to AZD1222 COVID-19 vaccine. Overall study findings and caveats: Once two AZD1222 doses were given, Spike-specific TCR breadth and depth went up. Females made up more of the donors, who were largely white British, and clonal diversity may have come out too low. Repertoires were collected only later (after the peak T cell response had occurred).

Trimming took 0 bases from V and 3 from J, leaving 7 bases between them. The V gene's germline CDR1 is SGHTS and CDR2 YDEGEE. The CDR3 runs 14 residues. The assay was immunoSEQ multiplex PCR, and TCRdb's table has in-frame clones only and misses some. The sample yields 95,000 to 150,000 clones, approximately 85% seen once. Note on this clone: As yet, its antigen is unknown.

This sequence joins TRBV5-8 and TRBJ1-5, with D maybe TRBD1 (5 bases). The specimen comprised peripheral blood, sampled on day 0 of AZD1222 vaccination. This receptor was identified in an adult in good health. CDR3 DNA: TGTGCCAGCAGCTTGGACAGGATCAATCAGCCCCAGCATTTT. This gives the protein CASSLDRINQPQHF.